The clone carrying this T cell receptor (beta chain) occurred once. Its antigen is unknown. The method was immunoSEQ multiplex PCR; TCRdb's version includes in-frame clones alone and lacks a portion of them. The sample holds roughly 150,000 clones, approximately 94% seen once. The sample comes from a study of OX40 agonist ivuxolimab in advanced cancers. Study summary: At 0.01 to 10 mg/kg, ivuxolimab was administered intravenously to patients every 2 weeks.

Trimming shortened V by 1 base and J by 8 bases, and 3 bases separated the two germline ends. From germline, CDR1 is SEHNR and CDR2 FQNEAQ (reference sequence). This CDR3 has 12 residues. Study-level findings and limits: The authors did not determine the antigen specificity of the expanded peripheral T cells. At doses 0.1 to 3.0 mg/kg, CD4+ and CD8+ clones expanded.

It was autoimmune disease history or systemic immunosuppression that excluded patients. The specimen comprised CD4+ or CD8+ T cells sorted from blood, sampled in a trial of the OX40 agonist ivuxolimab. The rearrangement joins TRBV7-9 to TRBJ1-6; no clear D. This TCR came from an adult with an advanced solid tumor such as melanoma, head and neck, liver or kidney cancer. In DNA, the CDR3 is TGTGCCAGCAGCTTAGGGGATTCACCCCTCCACTTT. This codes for CASSLGDSPLHF.